This entry is about one T cell receptor (beta chain). No antigen is known for it. This record comes from a study of neoadjuvant anti-PD-1 for oral cavity cancer. Study-wide context: Most patients had three to four biweekly doses of 3 mg/kg nivolumab before resection. Around day 43, patients without progression received a fourth nivolumab dose before surgery. Study-level findings and limits: Only a few patients per response group were TCR-analyzed; validation needed.

The protocol was immunoSEQ multiplex PCR, while the TCRdb copy is restricted to in-frame clones and leaves out a portion. The sample includes more than 9,500 clones, 71% seen only once; the top ten take just over 2.5%. Per germline, CDR1 SEHNR and CDR2 FQNEAQ (reference sequence). The CDR3 is made up of 17 amino acids. With 1 base removed from V and 0 bases from J, the gap between germline ends came to 12 bases. Time point specified: after neoadjuvant nivolumab, at surgical resection. These newly diagnosed stage II-IVA oral cavity squamous cell carcinoma patients had no prior systemic or radiation treatment.

Sequencing used PBMCs, obtained after nivolumab (anti-PD-1) treatment. The chain recombines TRBV7-9 with TRBJ1-4, with unresolved D. This clonotype originated in a person between 40 and 85 years old with oral cavity squamous cell carcinoma. CDR3 DNA: TGTGCCAGCAGCTTAGGGCAACAGATCACAACTAATGAAAAACTGTTTTTT. Protein: CASSLGQQITTNEKLFF. The whole variable domain, filled in from reference TRBV7-9 and TRBJ1-4, reads DTGVSQNPRHKITKRGQNVTFRCDPISEHNRLYWYRQTLGQGPEFLTYFQNEAQLEKSRLLSDRFSAERPKGSFSTLEIQRTEQGDSAMYLCASSLGQQITTNEKLFFGSGTQLSVL.